This T cell receptor beta chain was captured by sequencing in a study of cytomegalovirus exposure and HLA in healthy donors. General observations from the study: Later, TCR association rates were found to vary by HLA locus, highest for DRB1 and lowest for HLA-C. Most sequenced TCRs were rare (though some public TCRs occurred in many donors). V- and J-gene trimming of TCR beta was linked (in a later analysis) to a missense DCLRE1C variant.

A note on this clone: Its antigen is currently unknown.

The PCR contained 60 Vbeta and 13 Jbeta primers. Per the study methods: Later analysis identified some 88 million unique TCR beta chains, approximately 10 million shared. Sequencing used immunoSEQ multiplex PCR; TCRdb keeps in-frame clones, though not all of them. The DNA was the basis for D and trimming; V, J and clone size are from that table. The table has about 100,000 clones, about 74% seen once. Specimen: PBMCs. The sequence came from a male donor in good health and CMV-seropositive.

This CDR3 is CASSLSGPIYEQYF. The CDR3 bases are TGTGCCAGCAGCTTAAGCGGGCCGATCTACGAGCAGTACTTC. The rearrangement uses TRBV7-8 and TRBJ2-7; tentatively, D is TRBD2 (6 bases). CDR3 size: 14 residues. V dropped 2 bases and J dropped 3 bases, with 11 bases sitting between them. Per the germline V gene, CDR1 is SGHVS and CDR2 is FQNEAQ. The complete variable domain, with remaining parts taken from reference TRBV7-8 and TRBJ2-7, reads GAGVSQSPRYKVAKRGQDVALRCDPISGHVSLFWYQQALGQGPEFLTYFQNEAQLDKSGLPSDRFFAERPEGSVSTLKIQRTQQEDSAVYLCASSLSGPIYEQYFGPGTRLTVT.